This TCR beta chain was obtained from a study of T cell responses to AZD1222 COVID-19 vaccine. Study-wide points: Baseline antibody screening turned up just six seropositive AZD1222 recipients. A mostly white British donor set with more females was recruited, and clonal diversity was possibly underestimated.

On this clone itself: What it recognizes is unknown.

V was clipped by 5 bases and J by 4 bases, with 20 bases between them. Germline V gene lookup returns CDR1 MDHEN and CDR2 SYDVKM. This CDR3 spans 16 amino acids. Data came from immunoSEQ multiplex PCR; TCRdb stores just in-frame clones and leaves some out. The data show under 200,000 clones, approximately 94% seen once. The sequences come from peripheral blood, collected on day 0 of AZD1222 vaccination. The clonotype originates from an adult in good health. The chain is built from TRBV28 and TRBJ1-2; possible D gene TRBD1, 5 bases. This CDR3 reads CASSPGTSQHVYGYTF. CDR3 nucleotide sequence: TGTGCCAGCAGTCCCGGGACCTCCCAGCACGTCTATGGCTACACCTTC.